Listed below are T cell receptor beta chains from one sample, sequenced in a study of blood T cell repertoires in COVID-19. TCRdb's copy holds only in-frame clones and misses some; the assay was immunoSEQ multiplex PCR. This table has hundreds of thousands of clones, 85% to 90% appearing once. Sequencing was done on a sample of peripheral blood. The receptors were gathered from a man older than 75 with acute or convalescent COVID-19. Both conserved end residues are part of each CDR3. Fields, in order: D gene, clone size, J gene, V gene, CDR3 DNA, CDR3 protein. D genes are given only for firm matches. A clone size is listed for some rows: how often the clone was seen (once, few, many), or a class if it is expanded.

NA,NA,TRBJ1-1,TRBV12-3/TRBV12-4,TGTGCCAGCAGCAGTACATACACTGAAGCTTTCTTT,CASSSTYTEAFF
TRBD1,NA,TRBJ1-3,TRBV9,TGTGCCAGCAGCCCAGGACAGGGGGTGGCTGGAAACACCATATATTTT,CASSPGQGVAGNTIYF
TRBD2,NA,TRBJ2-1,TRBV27,TGTGCCAGCAGTTTAAGGGCTAGCGGGAATGAGCAGTTCTTC,CASSLRASGNEQFF
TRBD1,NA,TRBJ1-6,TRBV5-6,TGTGCCAGCAGCTTGAACTTCGGACAGGGGGAATCACCCCTCCACTTT,CASSLNFGQGESPLHF
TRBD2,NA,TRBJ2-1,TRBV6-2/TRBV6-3,TGTGCCAGCAGTTACTCCGGACTAGCGGGGGGGCAGAATGAGCAGTTCTTC,CASSYSGLAGGQNEQFF
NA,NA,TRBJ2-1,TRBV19,TGTGCCAGTAGTACGGGCAGGGGAGATGAGCAGTTCTTC,CASSTGRGDEQFF
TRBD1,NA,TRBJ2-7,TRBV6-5,TGTGCCAGCAGGCGCCCGGGACAGGGGTATCGCGAGCAGTACTTC,CASRRPGQGYREQYF
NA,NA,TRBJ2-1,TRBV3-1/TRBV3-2,TGTGCCAGCAGCCCCGGGAGTGGCTCCTACAATGAGCAGTTCTTC,CASSPGSGSYNEQFF
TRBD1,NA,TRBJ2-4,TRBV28,TGTGCCAGCAGTTCCCGACAGGGGATTAAAAACATTCAGTACTTC,CASSSRQGIKNIQYF
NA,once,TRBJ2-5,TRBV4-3,TGCGCCAGCAGCCCTGGGGGGGCGGTCCAAGAGACCCAGTACTTC,CASSPGGAVQETQYF